The rows below give T cell receptor beta chains drawn from one sample of a study of blood T cells in healthy people across ages. TCRdb re-called the 5' RACE reads through MiXCR, storing one row per CDR3 protein. The data show 1.8 million or so distinct CDR3 sequences, with 35% to 50% seen just once and 20% to 25% held by the top ten. Sequencing was carried out using blood. These receptor sequences come from a human donor in good health. CDR3s leave out the opening cysteine and the closing phenylalanine or tryptophan.

13	TRBV9	TRBJ2-7	ASSVDISGGREQY
15	TRBV9	TRBJ2-3	ASSVGTTSGPTDTQY
12	TRBV7-8	-	ASSFSGGAHEQY
13	TRBV2	-	ASSGPTGGRETQY
12	TRBV15	TRBJ1-5	ATSRGPGNQPQH
16	TRBV7-9	TRBJ2-6	ASSLWGWLSSGANVLT
12	TRBV3-1	TRBJ2-7	ASSRRQKPYEQY
12	TRBV20-1	TRBJ2-7	SAPPGQGHYEQY
10	TRBV29-1	TRBJ2-1	SGGISYNEQF
12	TRBV9	TRBJ1-6	ASSVAQRNSPLH
9	TRBV27	TRBJ2-1	ASGGRNEQF
13	TRBV5-5	TRBJ2-6	ASLEGHSGANVLT
13	TRBV5-1	TRBJ2-1	ASSPDEGAYNEQF
12	TRBV6-2/TRBV6-3	TRBJ2-5	ASSSGTEGETQY
13	TRBV4-2	TRBJ2-5	ASSQDRGALTTQY